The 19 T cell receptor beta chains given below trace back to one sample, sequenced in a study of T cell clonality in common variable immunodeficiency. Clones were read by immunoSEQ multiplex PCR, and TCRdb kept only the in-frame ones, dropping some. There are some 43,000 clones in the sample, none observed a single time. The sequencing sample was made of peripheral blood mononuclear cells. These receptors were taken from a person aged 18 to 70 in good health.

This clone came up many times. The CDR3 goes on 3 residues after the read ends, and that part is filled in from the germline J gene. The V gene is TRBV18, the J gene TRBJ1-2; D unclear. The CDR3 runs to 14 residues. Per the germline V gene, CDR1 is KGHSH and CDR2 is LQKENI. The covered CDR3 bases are TGTGCCAGCTCACCTTCGGCCTCCCCCGGGGGC. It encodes CASSPSASPGG. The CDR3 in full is CASSPSASPGGYTF.

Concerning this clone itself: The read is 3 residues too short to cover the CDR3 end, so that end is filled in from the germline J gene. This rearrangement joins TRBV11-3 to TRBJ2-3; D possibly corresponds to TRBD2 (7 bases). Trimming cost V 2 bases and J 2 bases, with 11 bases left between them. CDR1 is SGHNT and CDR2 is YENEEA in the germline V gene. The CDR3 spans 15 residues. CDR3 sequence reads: CASSLRGGHTDTQYF. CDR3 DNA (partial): TGTGCCAGCAGCTTAAGGGGGGGCCACACAGATACG. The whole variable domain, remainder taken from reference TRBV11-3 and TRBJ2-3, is EAGVVQSPRYKIIEKKQPVAFWCNPISGHNTLYWYLQNLGQGPELLIRYENEEAVDDSQLPKDRFSAERLKGVDSTLKIQPAELGDSAVYLCASSLRGGHTDTQYFGPGTRLTVL.

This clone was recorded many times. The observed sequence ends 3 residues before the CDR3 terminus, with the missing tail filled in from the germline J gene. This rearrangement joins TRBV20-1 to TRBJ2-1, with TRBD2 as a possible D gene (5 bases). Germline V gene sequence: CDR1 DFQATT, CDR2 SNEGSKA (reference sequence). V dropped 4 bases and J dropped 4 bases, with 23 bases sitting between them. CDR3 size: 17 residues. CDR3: CSATPRLPGLGYNEQFF. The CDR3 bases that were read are TGCAGTGCTACTCCACGACTACCGGGCCTAGGGTACAATGAG.

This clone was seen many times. The part of the CDR3 DNA that was read is TGTGCCAGCATGGGGGGGTCCGGCTACGAG. It codes for CASMGGSGYE. The full CDR3 is CASMGGSGYEQYF. The genes are TRBV2 and TRBJ2-7; 7 nucleotides agree with TRBD2. The sequenced fragment ends 3 residues before the CDR3 boundary, so the rest is inferred from the germline J gene. Germline V lookup: CDR1 SNHLY, CDR2 FYNNEI. The trim removed 7 bases at V and 3 bases at J, leaving 6 bases unmatched. The CDR3 spans 13 residues.

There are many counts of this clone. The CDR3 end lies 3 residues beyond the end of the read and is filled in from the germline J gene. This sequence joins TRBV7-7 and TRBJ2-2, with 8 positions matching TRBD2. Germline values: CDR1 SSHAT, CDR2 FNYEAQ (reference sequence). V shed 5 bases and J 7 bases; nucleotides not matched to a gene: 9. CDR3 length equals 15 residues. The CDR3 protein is CASSPKAGGGGELFF. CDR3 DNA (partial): TGTGCCAGCAGCCCCAAGGCGGGGGGCGGCGGGGAG.

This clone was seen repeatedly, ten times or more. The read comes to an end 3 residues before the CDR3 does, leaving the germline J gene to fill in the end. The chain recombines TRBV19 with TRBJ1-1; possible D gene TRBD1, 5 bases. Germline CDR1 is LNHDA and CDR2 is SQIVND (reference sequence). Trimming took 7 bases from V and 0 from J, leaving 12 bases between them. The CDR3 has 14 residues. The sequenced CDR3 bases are TGTGCCAGTATGCCGGGGGACTTGAACACTGAA. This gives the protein CASMPGDLNTE. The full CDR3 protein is CASMPGDLNTEAFF. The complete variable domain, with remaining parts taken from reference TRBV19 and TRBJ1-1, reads DGGITQSPKYLFRKEGQNVTLSCEQNLNHDAMYWYRQDPGQGLRLIYYSQIVNDFQKGDIAEGYSVSREKKESFPLTVTSAQKNPTAFYLCASMPGDLNTEAFFGQGTRLTVV.

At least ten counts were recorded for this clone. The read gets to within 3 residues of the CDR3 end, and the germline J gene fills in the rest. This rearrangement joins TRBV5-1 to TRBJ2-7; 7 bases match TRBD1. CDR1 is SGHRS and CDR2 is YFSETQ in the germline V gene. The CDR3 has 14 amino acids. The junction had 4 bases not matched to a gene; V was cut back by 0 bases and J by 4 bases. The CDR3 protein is CASSLAGTAYEQYF. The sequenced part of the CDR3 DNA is TGCGCCAGCAGCTTGGCCGGGACAGCATACGAG.

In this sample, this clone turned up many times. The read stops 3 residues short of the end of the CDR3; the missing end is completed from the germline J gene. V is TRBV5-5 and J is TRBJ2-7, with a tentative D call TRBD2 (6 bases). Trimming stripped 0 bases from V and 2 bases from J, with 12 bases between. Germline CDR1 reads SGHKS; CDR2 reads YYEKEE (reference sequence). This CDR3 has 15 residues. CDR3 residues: CASSLAPGGTYEQYF. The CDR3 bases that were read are TGTGCCAGCAGCTTGGCACCCGGGGGTACCTACGAG.

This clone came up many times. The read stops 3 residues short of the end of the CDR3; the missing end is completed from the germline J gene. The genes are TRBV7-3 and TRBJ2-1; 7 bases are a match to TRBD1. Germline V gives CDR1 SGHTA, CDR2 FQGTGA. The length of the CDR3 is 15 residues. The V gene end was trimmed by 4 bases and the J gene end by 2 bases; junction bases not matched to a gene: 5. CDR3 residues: CASSSGQEPYNEQFF. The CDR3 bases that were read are TGTGCCAGCAGCTCCGGACAGGAGCCCTACAATGAG.

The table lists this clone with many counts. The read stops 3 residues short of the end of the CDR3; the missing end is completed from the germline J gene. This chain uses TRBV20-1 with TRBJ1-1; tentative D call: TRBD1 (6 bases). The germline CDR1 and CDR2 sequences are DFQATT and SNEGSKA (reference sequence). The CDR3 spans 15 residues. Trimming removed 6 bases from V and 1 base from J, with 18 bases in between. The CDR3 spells CSAVGSMGANTEAFF. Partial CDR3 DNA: TGCAGTGCGGTAGGATCAATGGGGGCGAACACTGAA.

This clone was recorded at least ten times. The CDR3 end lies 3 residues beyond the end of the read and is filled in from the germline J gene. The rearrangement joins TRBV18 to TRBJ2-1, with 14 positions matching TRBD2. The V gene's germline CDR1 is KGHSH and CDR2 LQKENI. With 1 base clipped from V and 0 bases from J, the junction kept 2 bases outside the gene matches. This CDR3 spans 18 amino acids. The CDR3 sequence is CASSPQGTSGSSYNEQFF. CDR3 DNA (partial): TGTGCCAGCTCACCACAGGGGACTAGCGGGAGCTCCTACAATGAG. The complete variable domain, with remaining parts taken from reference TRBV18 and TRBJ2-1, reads NAGVMQNPRHLVRRRGQEARLRCSPMKGHSHVYWYRQLPEEGLKFMVYLQKENIIDESGMPKERFSAEFPKEGPSILRIQQVVRGDSAAYFCASSPQGTSGSSYNEQFFGPGTRLTVL.

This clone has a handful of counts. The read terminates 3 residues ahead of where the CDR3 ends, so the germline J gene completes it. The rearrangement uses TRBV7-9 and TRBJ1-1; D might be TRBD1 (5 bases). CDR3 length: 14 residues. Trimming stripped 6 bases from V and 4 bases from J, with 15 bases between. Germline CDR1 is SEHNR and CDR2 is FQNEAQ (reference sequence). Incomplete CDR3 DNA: TGTGCCAGCAGTAAGCAAGAGGGGAGCACTGAA. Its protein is CASSKQEGSTE. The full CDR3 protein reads CASSKQEGSTEAFF.

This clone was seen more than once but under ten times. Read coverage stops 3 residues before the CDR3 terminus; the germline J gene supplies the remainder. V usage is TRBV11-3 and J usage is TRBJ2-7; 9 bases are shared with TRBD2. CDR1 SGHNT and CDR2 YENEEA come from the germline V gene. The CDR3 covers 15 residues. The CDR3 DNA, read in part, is TGTGCAAGTCGCTTAGGGCGGGAGGGCCCGTACGAG. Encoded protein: CASRLGREGPYE. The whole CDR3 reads CASRLGREGPYEQYF.

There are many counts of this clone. The CDR3: CASSFFDKNTEAFF. CDR3 DNA, as far as it was read: TGTGCCAGCAGCTTCTTTGACAAGAACACTGAA. This chain connects TRBV5-4 to TRBJ1-1, with D unclear. The read falls 3 residues short of the CDR3 end, and the missing part is taken from the germline J gene. This CDR3 contains 14 residues. Per the germline V gene, CDR1 is SGHNT and CDR2 is YYREEE (reference sequence). V was shortened by 2 bases and J by 1 base, with 9 bases between the two germline ends. Using reference TRBV5-4 and TRBJ1-1 for the parts outside the CDR3, the full variable domain is ETGVTQSPTHLIKTRGQQVTLRCSSQSGHNTVSWYQQALGQGPQFIFQYYREEENGRGNFPPRFSGLQFPNYSSELNVNALELDDSALYLCASSFFDKNTEAFFGQGTRLTVV.

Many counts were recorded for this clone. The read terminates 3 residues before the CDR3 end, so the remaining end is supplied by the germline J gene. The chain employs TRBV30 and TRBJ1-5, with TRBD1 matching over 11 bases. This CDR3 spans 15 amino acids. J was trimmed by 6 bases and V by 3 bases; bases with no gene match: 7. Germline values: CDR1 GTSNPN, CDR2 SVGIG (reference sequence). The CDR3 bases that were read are TGTGCCTGGAGCGGACAGGGGGCCCGTGGTCAGCCC. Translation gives CAWSGQGARGQP. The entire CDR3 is CAWSGQGARGQPQHF.

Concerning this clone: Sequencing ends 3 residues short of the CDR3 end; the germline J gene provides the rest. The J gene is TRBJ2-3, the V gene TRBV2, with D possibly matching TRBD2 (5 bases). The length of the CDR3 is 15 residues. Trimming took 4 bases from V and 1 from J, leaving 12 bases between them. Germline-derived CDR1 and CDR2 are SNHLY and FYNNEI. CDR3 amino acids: CASSAPGLGTDTQYF. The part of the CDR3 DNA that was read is TGTGCCAGCAGTGCCCCCGGACTGGGCACAGATACG.

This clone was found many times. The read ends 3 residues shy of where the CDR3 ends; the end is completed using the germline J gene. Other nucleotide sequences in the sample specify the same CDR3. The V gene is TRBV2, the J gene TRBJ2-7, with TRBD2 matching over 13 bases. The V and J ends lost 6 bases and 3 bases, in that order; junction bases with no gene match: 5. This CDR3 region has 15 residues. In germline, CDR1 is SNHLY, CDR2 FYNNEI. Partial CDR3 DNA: TGTGCCAGCAGGCGACTAGCGGGAGGATTCTACGAG. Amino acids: CASRRLAGGFYE. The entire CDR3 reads CASRRLAGGFYEQYF.

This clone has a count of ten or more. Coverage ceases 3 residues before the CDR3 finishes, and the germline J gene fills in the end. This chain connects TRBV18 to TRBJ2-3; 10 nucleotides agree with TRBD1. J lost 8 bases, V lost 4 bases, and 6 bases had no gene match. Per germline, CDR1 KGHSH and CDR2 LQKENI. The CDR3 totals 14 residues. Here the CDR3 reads CASSLDRGRGTQYF. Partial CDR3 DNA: TGTGCCAGCTCACTAGACAGGGGGCGCGGTACG.

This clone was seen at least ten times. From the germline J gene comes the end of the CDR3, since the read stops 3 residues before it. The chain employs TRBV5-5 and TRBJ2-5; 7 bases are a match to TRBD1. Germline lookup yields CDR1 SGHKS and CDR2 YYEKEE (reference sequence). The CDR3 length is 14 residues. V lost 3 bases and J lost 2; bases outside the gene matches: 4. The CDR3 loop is CASSWQGQQETQYF. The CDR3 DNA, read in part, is TGTGCCAGCAGCTGGCAGGGACAGCAAGAGACC.